The 31 T cell receptor beta chains given below trace back to one sample, sequenced in a study of T cell changes during pregnancy in multiple sclerosis. Repertoires were generated with immunoSEQ multiplex PCR, while TCRdb's copy carries only in-frame clones and drops some. The sample has roughly 100,000 clones, about 90% seen once; the top ten hold 0.9% to 0.95%. The sample in question was peripheral blood, obtained after pregnancy. The receptors come from a female donor with multiple sclerosis, enrolled in a pregnancy study.

The V call is TRBV9, the J call TRBJ2-1; TRBD2 agrees at 14 bases. Germline assignment: CDR1 SGDLS and CDR2 YYNGEE. Losses at the gene ends were 5 bases for V and 2 bases for J; bases not matched to a gene: 3. This CDR3 has 16 amino acids. CDR3 nucleotides: TGTGCCAGCAGGCGACTAGCGGGAGGGACCTACAATGAGCAGTTCTTC. This sequence encodes CASRRLAGGTYNEQFF.

The chain links TRBV5-1 to TRBJ1-1; 7 bases are a match to TRBD1. The V and J ends lost 4 bases and 2 bases, in that order; junction bases with no gene match: 8. Per germline, CDR1 SGHRS and CDR2 YFSETQ. The CDR3 covers 15 residues. The CDR3 DNA reads TGCGCCAGCAGCGCTAGACAGGGCGGTAACACTGAAGCTTTCTTT. Its protein product is CASSARQGGNTEAFF. The entire variable domain, with the rest obtained from reference TRBV5-1 and TRBJ1-1, is as follows: KAGVTQTPRYLIKTRGQQVTLSCSPISGHRSVSWYQQTPGQGLQFLFEYFSETQRNKGNFPGRFSGRQFSNSRSEMNVSTLELGDSALYLCASSARQGGNTEAFFGQGTRLTVV.

This clone appeared a single time. The V call is TRBV9, the J call TRBJ2-1, with 9 bases that match TRBD2. This CDR3 is built from 14 residues. V gave up 2 bases and J gave up 4 bases; unmatched junction bases: 1. Germline assignment: CDR1 SGDLS and CDR2 YYNGEE. The CDR3 region is CASSVLAGYNEQFF. DNA for the CDR3: TGTGCCAGCAGCGTTCTAGCGGGGTACAATGAGCAGTTCTTC.

This chain uses TRBV7-3 with TRBJ2-2; 8 bases agree with TRBD2. This CDR3 is 21 amino acids long. V lost 4 bases and J lost 3; bases outside the gene matches: 22. Germline values: CDR1 SGHTA, CDR2 FQGTGA. CDR3 protein: CASSSKPAGAGGLGDTGELFF. The CDR3 DNA is TGTGCCAGCAGCTCCAAACCCGCAGGGGCGGGGGGCCTAGGCGACACCGGGGAGCTGTTTTTT.

This clone was found once. This chain uses TRBV6-6 with TRBJ2-1, with a tentative D call TRBD2 (6 bases). The CDR3 length is 14 residues. Per germline, CDR1 MNHNY and CDR2 SVGAGI (reference sequence). V was shortened by 8 bases and J by 4 bases, with 15 bases between the two germline ends. As DNA, the CDR3 is TGTGCCAGCCATACCGGCGGGATATACAATGAGCAGTTCTTC. This codes for CASHTGGIYNEQFF.

This chain joins TRBV6-1 and TRBJ1-1; D possibly corresponds to TRBD1 (5 bases). Per the germline V gene, CDR1 is MNHNS and CDR2 is SASEGT. V lost 6 bases to trimming and J lost 3 bases, with 14 bases between them. This CDR3 spans 14 amino acids. The CDR3 sequence: CASSEQGVDTEAFF. In nucleotides, the CDR3 is TGTGCCAGCAGCGAGCAAGGGGTGGACACTGAAGCTTTCTTT.

The V call is TRBV15, the J call TRBJ1-2; D remains ambiguous. Germline assignment: CDR1 LNHNV and CDR2 YYDKDF (reference sequence). V was clipped by 3 bases and J by 7 bases, with 24 bases between them. The CDR3 is 17 residues long. CDR3 DNA sequence: TGTGCCACCAGCAGCTACAATGCACTGACACCTAATAGTGGCTACACCTTC. Translation gives CATSSYNALTPNSGYTF.

The chain combines TRBV2 with TRBJ1-2; D is ambiguous. Germline V gene sequence: CDR1 SNHLY, CDR2 FYNNEI. Trimming removed 3 bases at V and 2 bases at J, with 4 bases between. The CDR3 contains 12 residues. CDR3 residues: CASSDRNYGYTF. The CDR3 DNA follows: TGTGCCAGCAGTGACAGGAACTATGGCTACACCTTC.

This chain joins TRBV6-1 and TRBJ2-1, with 13 bases identical to TRBD2. Germline-derived CDR1 and CDR2 are MNHNS and SASEGT. The CDR3 has 15 residues. V trimming: 6 bases; J trimming: 5 bases; junction bases outside the gene matches: 4. CDR3 amino acids: CASSGTSGINNEQFF. CDR3 DNA: TGTGCCAGCAGCGGGACTAGCGGGATCAACAATGAGCAGTTCTTC.

V is TRBV4-3 and J is TRBJ1-1; D not resolved. Germline CDR1 LGHNA, CDR2 YSLEER. V lost 6 bases to trimming and J lost 3 bases, with 11 bases between them. The CDR3 is 13 amino acids. The CDR3 DNA sequence: TGCGCCAGCAGTCGATCGGGATACACTGAAGCTTTCTTT. Protein sequence: CASSRSGYTEAFF.

The rearrangement uses TRBV6-1 and TRBJ2-1; D perhaps matches TRBD2 (6 bases). The V and J ends lost 6 bases and 7 bases respectively, with 13 bases between them. The CDR3 sequence is 13 residues long. The V gene's germline CDR1 is MNHNS and CDR2 SASEGT. The CDR3 is CASRPTSWNEQFF. In nucleotides, the CDR3 is TGTGCCAGCAGACCCACTAGCTGGAATGAGCAGTTCTTC.

The chain's CDR3 is CAWSSGSYGYTF. CDR3 bases: TGTGCCTGGAGTTCAGGTAGCTATGGCTACACCTTC. The chain employs TRBV30 and TRBJ1-2; D is unresolved. Germline CDR1 GTSNPN, CDR2 SVGIG (reference sequence). V lost 2 bases, J lost 4 bases, and 8 bases lay in between. The CDR3 length is 12 residues.

This sequence joins TRBV28 and TRBJ2-3, with 13 bases identical to TRBD2. The CDR3 runs 22 residues. CDR1 and CDR2 (germline): MDHEN, SYDVKM. The junction had 23 bases not matched to a gene; V was cut back by 6 bases and J by 2 bases. CDR3 sequence (DNA): TGTGCCAGCAGCACCCTTGTGATTCTTCCCGGGACTAGCGGGAAGAACACAGATACGCAGTATTTT. Translation: CASSTLVILPGTSGKNTDTQYF.

This chain connects TRBV14 to TRBJ1-4, with D possibly matching TRBD1 (6 bases). This CDR3 is built from 13 residues. CDR1 is SGHDN, CDR2 FVKESK, per germline. The V end was cut by 0 bases, the J end by 11 bases, with 10 bases between. CDR3 sequence reads: CASSQDRGFKLFF. The CDR3, as DNA: TGTGCCAGCAGCCAAGACAGGGGATTCAAACTGTTTTTT.

The rearrangement joins TRBV28 to TRBJ1-3; D unresolved. There are 13 residues in the CDR3. Trimming removed 2 bases from V and 3 bases from J, with 5 bases in between. Germline CDR1 reads MDHEN; CDR2 reads SYDVKM. The DNA of the CDR3 is TGTGCCAGCAGTTTAGCAGGTGGAAACACCATATATTTT. Its translation: CASSLAGGNTIYF.

The chain joins TRBV6-6 to TRBJ2-3; 11 bases fit TRBD2. V shed 0 bases, J shed 2 bases, and the junction held 1 base outside the gene matches. The CDR3 length is 16 residues. Germline values: CDR1 MNHNY, CDR2 SVGAGI (reference sequence). The CDR3 loop reads CASSYSSGRVTDTQYF. CDR3 in DNA: TGTGCCAGCAGTTACTCTAGCGGGAGGGTCACAGATACGCAGTATTTT.

The V gene is TRBV19, the J gene TRBJ2-1; D perhaps matches TRBD2 (6 bases). Trimming pared 6 bases from V and 7 bases from J, leaving 19 bases between. The germline V gene encodes CDR1 LNHDA and CDR2 SQIVND (reference sequence). The CDR3 has 15 amino acids. DNA for the CDR3: TGTGCCAGTAGCTCCGGTGGGAGCGGGTGGAATGAGCAGTTCTTC. Encoded protein: CASSSGGSGWNEQFF. Variable domain in full (rest from reference TRBV19 and TRBJ2-1): DGGITQSPKYLFRKEGQNVTLSCEQNLNHDAMYWYRQDPGQGLRLIYYSQIVNDFQKGDIAEGYSVSREKKESFPLTVTSAQKNPTAFYLCASSSGGSGWNEQFFGPGTRLTVL.

The V and J genes are TRBV15 and TRBJ1-5, with 10 nucleotides matching TRBD1. This CDR3 comprises 16 residues. Trimming cost V 0 bases and J 7 bases; bases outside gene matches: 6. From germline, CDR1 is LNHNV and CDR2 YYDKDF (reference sequence). The CDR3 sequence is CATSRDYGTGEQPQHF. The DNA for the CDR3 is TGTGCCACCAGCAGAGATTATGGGACAGGGGAGCAGCCCCAGCATTTT.

The rearrangement uses TRBV6-5 and TRBJ2-7, with D possibly being TRBD1 (7 bases). Trimming removed 6 bases at V and 4 bases at J, with 13 bases between. Per germline, CDR1 MNHEY and CDR2 SVGAGI. The CDR3 loop spans 13 amino acids. CDR3 sequence (DNA): TGTGCCAGCAGGAAGACAGGGAGGTACGAGCAGTACTTC. Translating it yields CASRKTGRYEQYF.

The chain couples TRBV5-1 to TRBJ2-1, with 7 bases fitting TRBD1. The ends lost 4 bases at V and 6 bases at J; junction bases unmatched: 10. CDR1 and CDR2 (germline): SGHRS, YFSETQ. The CDR3 length is 15 residues. The CDR3 sequence is CASSRGQGDTNEQFF. The CDR3 DNA reads TGCGCCAGCAGCCGCGGGCAGGGGGACACCAATGAGCAGTTCTTC.

The chain joins TRBV4-1 to TRBJ1-2; D might be TRBD1 (5 bases). Trimming cost V 0 bases and J 3 bases, with 11 bases left between them. The CDR3 covers 15 residues. Germline lookup yields CDR1 MGHRA and CDR2 YSYEKL. Written as DNA, the CDR3 is TGCGCCAGCAGCCAAGAGGAGGGGCAGGACTATGGCTACACCTTC. It is translated as CASSQEEGQDYGYTF.

The J gene is TRBJ1-1, the V gene TRBV7-2, with no clear D. Trimming pared 1 base from V and 5 bases from J, leaving 11 bases between. The CDR3 spans 14 residues. The germline V gene encodes CDR1 SGHTA and CDR2 FQGNSA. CDR3 amino acids: CASSLEGGGTEAFF. The CDR3 coding sequence is TGTGCCAGCAGCTTAGAAGGAGGAGGGACTGAAGCTTTCTTT.

CDR3 residues: CASSLAGGQGGNGELFF. DNA for the CDR3: TGTGCCAGCAGCTTGGCAGGAGGACAGGGGGGGAACGGGGAGCTGTTTTTT. This chain uses TRBV5-4 with TRBJ2-2; TRBD1 aligns across 10 bases. CDR1 is SGHNT, CDR2 YYREEE, per germline (reference sequence). V dropped 0 bases and J dropped 7; count of bases not matched to a gene: 9. There are 17 residues in the CDR3.

This chain links TRBV6-5 with TRBJ1-1, with 8 bases lining up with TRBD1. The CDR3 totals 13 residues. From germline, CDR1 is MNHEY and CDR2 SVGAGI. The V segment lost 10 bases and the J segment 2 bases; nucleotides outside the gene matches: 6. Written as DNA, the CDR3 is TGTGCCATCCGACAGGGGTTAAACACTGAAGCTTTCTTT. Protein: CAIRQGLNTEAFF.

The CDR3 protein is CASSTYRGVFSYNEQFF. As DNA, the CDR3 is TGTGCCAGCAGCACCTACAGGGGGGTTTTCTCCTACAATGAGCAGTTCTTC. This chain links TRBV7-8 with TRBJ2-1, with 8 nucleotides matching TRBD1. CDR3 length: 17 residues. Germline values: CDR1 SGHVS, CDR2 FQNEAQ. V shed 5 bases and J 0 bases; nucleotides not matched to a gene: 9.

The chain couples TRBV7-6 to TRBJ1-1, with D perhaps matching TRBD1 (5 bases). CDR1 and CDR2 from the germline V gene are SGHVS and FNYEAQ. V was cut by 4 bases and J by 5 bases, with 14 bases left in between. The CDR3 is 14 amino acids. The CDR3 sequence: CASSSMWGVTEAFF. The CDR3 region has the DNA TGTGCCAGCAGCTCGATGTGGGGGGTAACTGAAGCTTTCTTT. The variable domain in full, completed from reference TRBV7-6 and TRBJ1-1, reads GAGVSQSPRYKVTKRGQDVALRCDPISGHVSLYWYRQALGQGPEFLTYFNYEAQQDKSGLPNDRFSAERPEGSISTLTIQRTEQRDSAMYRCASSSMWGVTEAFFGQGTRLTVV.

The rearrangement uses TRBV5-1 and TRBJ1-3; D gene unclear. Germline lookup yields CDR1 SGHRS and CDR2 YFSETQ. The CDR3 is 11 amino acids. The ends were cut back, 0 bases at V and 8 bases at J, with 3 bases in the middle. The CDR3 is CASSLGDTIYF. The CDR3 nucleotides are TGCGCCAGCAGCTTGGGAGACACCATATATTTT. The complete variable domain, with remaining parts taken from reference TRBV5-1 and TRBJ1-3, reads KAGVTQTPRYLIKTRGQQVTLSCSPISGHRSVSWYQQTPGQGLQFLFEYFSETQRNKGNFPGRFSGRQFSNSRSEMNVSTLELGDSALYLCASSLGDTIYFGEGSWLTVV.

V is TRBV19 and J is TRBJ2-2, with 9 bases that match TRBD2. This CDR3 region has 16 residues. Germline lookup yields CDR1 LNHDA and CDR2 SQIVND (reference sequence). V dropped 4 bases and J dropped 2; count of bases not matched to a gene: 5. The CDR3 bases are TGTGCCAGTAGTACCGGGACTAGCCCTAACACCGGGGAGCTGTTTTTT. It encodes CASSTGTSPNTGELFF.

The chain is built from TRBV11-3 and TRBJ2-2, with 7 nucleotides matching TRBD1. V shed 2 bases, J shed 5 bases, and the junction held 17 bases outside the gene matches. The CDR3 loop spans 19 amino acids. Germline values: CDR1 SGHNT, CDR2 YENEEA. The CDR3 sequence: CASSLSGYRGPLHTGELFF. The CDR3 coding sequence is TGTGCCAGCAGCTTAAGTGGATACAGGGGTCCCCTCCATACCGGGGAGCTGTTTTTT.

This chain uses TRBV6-5 with TRBJ1-2, with D maybe TRBD1 (6 bases). V dropped 1 base and J dropped 5 bases, with 8 bases sitting between them. CDR1 is MNHEY, CDR2 SVGAGI, per germline. The CDR3 consists of 13 residues. The CDR3 DNA reads TGTGCCAGCAGTTACTGGCAGGGGTATGGCTACACCTTC. This codes for CASSYWQGYGYTF.

The chain has TRBV4-1 and TRBJ1-2; D gene unclear. The germline CDR1 and CDR2 sequences are MGHRA and YSYEKL. This CDR3 comprises 15 residues. Trimming left V 1 base short and J 2 bases short, with 11 bases between. The CDR3 bases are TGCGCCAGCAGCCAAGTGGCTGATCGCAACTATGGCTACACCTTC. This encodes CASSQVADRNYGYTF.